The clone carrying this TCR beta chain was seen only a few times. Its target is unknown. The germline V gene has CDR1 SGHTA and CDR2 FQGNSA. This CDR3 region has 13 residues. V shed 8 bases and J shed 7 bases, with 17 bases lying between them. These data belong to a study of T cell repertoires in cytomegalovirus infection. Study information: Selected CMV epitopes included recently identified HLA-C-restricted ones as well as well-studied HLA-B-restricted ones. Public TCR beta signatures marked donors with CMV infection and the matching HLA. The study, taken as a whole, reports: There were HLA-C-restricted CMV-specific TCR beta clonotypes dominating the ex vivo response.

Each CDR3 protein is one row after TCRdb ran MiXCR on the reads. The table shows hundreds of thousands of distinct CDR3 sequences, with roughly 29% occurring only once. Sample: cultured PBMCs, taken from culture after CMV antigen stimulation. J is TRBJ1-2 and V is TRBV7-2, with D unresolved. The source of this sequence is a human donor in good health (CMV status not recorded). Some clones in this sample may be carry-over from other donors' samples. CDR3 amino acids: CASEGVNLGGYTF. Written as DNA, the CDR3 is TGTGCCAGCGAGGGAGTAAATTTGGGTGGCTACACCTTC.